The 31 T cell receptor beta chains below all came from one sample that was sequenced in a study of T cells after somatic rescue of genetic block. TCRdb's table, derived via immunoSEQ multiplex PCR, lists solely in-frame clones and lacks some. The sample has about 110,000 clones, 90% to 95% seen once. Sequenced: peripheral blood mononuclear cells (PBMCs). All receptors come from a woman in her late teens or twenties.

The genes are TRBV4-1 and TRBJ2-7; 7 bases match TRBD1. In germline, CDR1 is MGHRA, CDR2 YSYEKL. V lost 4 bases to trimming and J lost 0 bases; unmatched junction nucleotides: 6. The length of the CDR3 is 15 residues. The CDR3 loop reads CASSLLDRASYEQYF. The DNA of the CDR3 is TGCGCCAGCAGCCTCCTAGACAGGGCCTCCTACGAGCAGTACTTC.

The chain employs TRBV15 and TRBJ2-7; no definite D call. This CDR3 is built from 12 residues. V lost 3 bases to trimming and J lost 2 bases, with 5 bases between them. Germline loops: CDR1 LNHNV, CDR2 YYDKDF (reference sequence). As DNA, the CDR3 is TGTGCCACCAGCAGTCTTACCTACGAGCAGTACTTC. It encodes CATSSLTYEQYF.

The CDR3 reads CAWKSEPETQYF. CDR3 nucleotide sequence: TGTGCCTGGAAGAGCGAGCCTGAGACCCAGTACTTC. The chain employs TRBV30 and TRBJ2-5; D ambiguous. Trimming left V 4 bases short and J 5 bases short, with 11 bases between. Germline lookup yields CDR1 GTSNPN and CDR2 SVGIG (reference sequence). This CDR3 is built from 12 residues.

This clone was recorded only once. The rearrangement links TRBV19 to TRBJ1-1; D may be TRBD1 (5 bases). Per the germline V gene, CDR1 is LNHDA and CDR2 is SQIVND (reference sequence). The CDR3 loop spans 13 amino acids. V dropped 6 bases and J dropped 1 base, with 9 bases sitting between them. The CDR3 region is CASSFRENTEAFF. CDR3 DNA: TGTGCCAGTAGCTTCAGGGAGAACACTGAAGCTTTCTTT.

The CDR3 reads CASSYGTAQETQYF. CDR3 in DNA: TGTGCCAGCAGTTACGGGACAGCCCAAGAGACCCAGTACTTC. The chain links TRBV6-5 to TRBJ2-5, with 7 positions matching TRBD1. V lost 2 bases, J lost 1 base, and 1 base stayed unmatched. CDR3 size: 14 residues. Germline V gives CDR1 MNHEY, CDR2 SVGAGI.

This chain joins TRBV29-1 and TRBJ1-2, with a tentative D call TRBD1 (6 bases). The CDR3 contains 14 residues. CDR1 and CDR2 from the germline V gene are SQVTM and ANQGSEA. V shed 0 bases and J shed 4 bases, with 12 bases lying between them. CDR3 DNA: TGCAGCGTTGAAGATACAGGGATGAGCTATGGCTACACCTTC. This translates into CSVEDTGMSYGYTF.

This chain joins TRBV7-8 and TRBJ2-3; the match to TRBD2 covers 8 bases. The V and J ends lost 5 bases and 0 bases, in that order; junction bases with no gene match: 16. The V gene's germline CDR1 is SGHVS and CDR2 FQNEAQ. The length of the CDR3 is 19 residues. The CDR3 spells CASSALQRGKLTSTDTQYF. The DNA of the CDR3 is TGTGCCAGCAGCGCTTTGCAGCGGGGGAAACTAACCAGCACAGATACGCAGTATTTT.

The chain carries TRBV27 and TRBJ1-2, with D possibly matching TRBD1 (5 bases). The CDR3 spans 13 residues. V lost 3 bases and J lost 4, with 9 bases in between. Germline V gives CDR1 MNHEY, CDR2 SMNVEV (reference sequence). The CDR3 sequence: CASSFRGVYGYTF. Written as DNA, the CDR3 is TGTGCCAGCAGTTTTAGGGGCGTCTATGGCTACACCTTC.

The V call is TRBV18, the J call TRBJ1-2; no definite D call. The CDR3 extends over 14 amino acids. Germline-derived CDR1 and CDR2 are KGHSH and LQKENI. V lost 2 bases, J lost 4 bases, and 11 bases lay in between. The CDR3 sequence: CASSPGQEPYGYTF. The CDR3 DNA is TGTGCCAGCTCACCAGGGCAGGAACCCTATGGCTACACCTTC. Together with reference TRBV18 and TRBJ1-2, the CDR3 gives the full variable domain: NAGVMQNPRHLVRRRGQEARLRCSPMKGHSHVYWYRQLPEEGLKFMVYLQKENIIDESGMPKERFSAEFPKEGPSILRIQQVVRGDSAAYFCASSPGQEPYGYTFGSGTRLTVV.

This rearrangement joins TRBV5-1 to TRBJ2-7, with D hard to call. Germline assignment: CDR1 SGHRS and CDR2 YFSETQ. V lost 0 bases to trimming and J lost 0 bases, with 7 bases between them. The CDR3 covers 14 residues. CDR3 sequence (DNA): TGCGCCAGCAGCTTGGCTAACCCCTCCTACGAGCAGTACTTC. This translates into CASSLANPSYEQYF.

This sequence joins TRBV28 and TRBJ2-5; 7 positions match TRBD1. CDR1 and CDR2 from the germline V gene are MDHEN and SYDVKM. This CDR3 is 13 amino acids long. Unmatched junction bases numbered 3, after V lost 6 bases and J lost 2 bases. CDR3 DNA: TGTGCCAGCAGCCGACAGGGACAAGAGACCCAGTACTTC. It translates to CASSRQGQETQYF.

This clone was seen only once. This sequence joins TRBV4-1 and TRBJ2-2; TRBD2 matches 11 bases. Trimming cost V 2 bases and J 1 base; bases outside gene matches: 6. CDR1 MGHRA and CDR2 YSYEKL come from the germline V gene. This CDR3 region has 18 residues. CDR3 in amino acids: CASSQLILAGGNTGELFF. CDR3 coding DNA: TGCGCCAGCAGCCAACTAATCCTAGCGGGGGGGAACACCGGGGAGCTGTTTTTT.

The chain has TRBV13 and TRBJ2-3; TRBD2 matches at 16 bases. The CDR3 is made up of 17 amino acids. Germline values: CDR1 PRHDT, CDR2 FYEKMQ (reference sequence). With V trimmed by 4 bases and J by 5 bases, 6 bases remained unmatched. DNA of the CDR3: TGTGCCAGCAGCTCCCCGGGACTAGCGGGGGGGGAAGATACGCAGTATTTT. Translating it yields CASSSPGLAGGEDTQYF. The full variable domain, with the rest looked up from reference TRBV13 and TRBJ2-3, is AAGVIQSPRHLIKEKRETATLKCYPIPRHDTVYWYQQGPGQDPQFLISFYEKMQSDKGSIPDRFSAQQFSDYHSELNMSSLELGDSALYFCASSSPGLAGGEDTQYFGPGTRLTVL.

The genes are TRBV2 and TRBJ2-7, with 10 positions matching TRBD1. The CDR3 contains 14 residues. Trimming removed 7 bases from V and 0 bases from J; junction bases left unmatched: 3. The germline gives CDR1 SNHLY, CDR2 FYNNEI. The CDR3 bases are TGTGCCAGCATACGGGACAGGGGCTCCTACGAGCAGTACTTC. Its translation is CASIRDRGSYEQYF. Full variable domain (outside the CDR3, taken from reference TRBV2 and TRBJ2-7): EPEVTQTPSHQVTQMGQEVILRCVPISNHLYFYWYRQILGQKVEFLVSFYNNEISEKSEIFDDQFSVERPDGSNFTLKIRSTKLEDSAMYFCASIRDRGSYEQYFGPGTRLTVT.

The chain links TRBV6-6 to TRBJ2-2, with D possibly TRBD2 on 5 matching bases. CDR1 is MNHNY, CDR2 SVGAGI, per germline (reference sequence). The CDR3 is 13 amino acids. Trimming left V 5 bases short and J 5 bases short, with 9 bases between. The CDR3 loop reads CASSTTGTGELFF. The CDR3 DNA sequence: TGTGCCAGCAGTACTACGGGGACCGGGGAGCTGTTTTTT.

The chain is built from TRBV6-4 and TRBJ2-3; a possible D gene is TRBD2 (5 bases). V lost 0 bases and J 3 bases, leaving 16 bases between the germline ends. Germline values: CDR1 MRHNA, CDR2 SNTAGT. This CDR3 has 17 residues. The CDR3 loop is CASSDSKVDLGTDTQYF. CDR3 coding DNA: TGTGCCAGCAGTGACTCGAAAGTGGACTTAGGTACAGATACGCAGTATTTT.

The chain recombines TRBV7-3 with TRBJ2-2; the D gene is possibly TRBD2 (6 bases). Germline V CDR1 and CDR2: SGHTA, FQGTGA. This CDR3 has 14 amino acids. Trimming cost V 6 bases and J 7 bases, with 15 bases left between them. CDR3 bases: TGTGCCAGCAGTTCCGGCGGAGGGAGCGGGGAGCTGTTTTTT. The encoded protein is CASSSGGGSGELFF. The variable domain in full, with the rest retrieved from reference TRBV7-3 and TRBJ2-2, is GAGVSQTPSNKVTEKGKYVELRCDPISGHTALYWYRQSLGQGPEFLIYFQGTGAADDSGLPNDRFFAVRPEGSVSTLKIQRTERGDSAVYLCASSSGGGSGELFFGEGSRLTVL.

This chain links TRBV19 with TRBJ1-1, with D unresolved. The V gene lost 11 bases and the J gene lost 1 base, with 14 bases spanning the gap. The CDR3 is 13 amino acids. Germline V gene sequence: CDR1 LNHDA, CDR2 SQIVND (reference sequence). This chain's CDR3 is CACSGLPNTEAFF. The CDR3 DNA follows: TGTGCCTGCTCAGGCCTCCCGAACACTGAAGCTTTCTTT.

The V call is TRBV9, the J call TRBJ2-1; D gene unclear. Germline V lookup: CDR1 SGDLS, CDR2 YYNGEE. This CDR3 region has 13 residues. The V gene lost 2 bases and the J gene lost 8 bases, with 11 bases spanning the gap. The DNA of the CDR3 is TGTGCCAGCAGCGTTTCGCAAAACGATGAGCAGTTCTTC. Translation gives CASSVSQNDEQFF.

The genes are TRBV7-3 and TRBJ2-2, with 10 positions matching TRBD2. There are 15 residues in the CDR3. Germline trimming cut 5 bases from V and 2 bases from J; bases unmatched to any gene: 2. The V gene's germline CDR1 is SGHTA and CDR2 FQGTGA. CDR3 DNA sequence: TGTGCCAGCAGCCTAGCGGGGGTCAACACCGGGGAGCTGTTTTTT. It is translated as CASSLAGVNTGELFF. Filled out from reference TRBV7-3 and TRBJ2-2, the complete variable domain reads GAGVSQTPSNKVTEKGKYVELRCDPISGHTALYWYRQSLGQGPEFLIYFQGTGAADDSGLPNDRFFAVRPEGSVSTLKIQRTERGDSAVYLCASSLAGVNTGELFFGEGSRLTVL.

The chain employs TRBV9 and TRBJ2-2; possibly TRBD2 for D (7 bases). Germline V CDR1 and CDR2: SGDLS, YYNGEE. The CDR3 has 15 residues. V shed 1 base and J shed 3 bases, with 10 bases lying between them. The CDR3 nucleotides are TGTGCCAGCAGCGTACGGGGGGCCGACACCGGGGAGCTGTTTTTT. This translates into CASSVRGADTGELFF.

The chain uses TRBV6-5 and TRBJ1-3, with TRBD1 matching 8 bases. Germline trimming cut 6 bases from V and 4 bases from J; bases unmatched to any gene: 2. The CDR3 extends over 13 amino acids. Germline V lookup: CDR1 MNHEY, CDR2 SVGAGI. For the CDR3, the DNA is TGTGCCAGCAGACCAGGGGGCGGAAACACCATATATTTT. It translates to CASRPGGGNTIYF.

CDR3 nucleotide sequence: TGTGCCAGTAGTCTCCAGGGACAGGGGGCTTATGGCTACACCTTC. This gives the protein CASSLQGQGAYGYTF. The chain has TRBV19 and TRBJ1-2; TRBD1 matches 12 bases. The trim removed 5 bases at V and 5 bases at J, leaving 6 bases unmatched. Germline V gives CDR1 LNHDA, CDR2 SQIVND (reference sequence). This CDR3 has 15 amino acids.

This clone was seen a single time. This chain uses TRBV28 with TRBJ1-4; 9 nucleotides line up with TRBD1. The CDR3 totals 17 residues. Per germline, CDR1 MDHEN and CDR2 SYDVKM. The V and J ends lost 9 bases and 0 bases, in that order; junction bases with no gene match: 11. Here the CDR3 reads CASSSGTGLTTNEKLFF. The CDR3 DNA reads TGTGCCAGTTCTTCCGGGACAGGGCTAACAACTAATGAAAAACTGTTTTTT.

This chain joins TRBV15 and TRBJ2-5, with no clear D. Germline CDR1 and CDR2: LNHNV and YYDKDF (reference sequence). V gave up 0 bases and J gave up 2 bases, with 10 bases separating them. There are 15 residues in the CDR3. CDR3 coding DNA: TGTGCCACCAGCAGAGATCTTGCAGTTCAAGAGACCCAGTACTTC. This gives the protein CATSRDLAVQETQYF.

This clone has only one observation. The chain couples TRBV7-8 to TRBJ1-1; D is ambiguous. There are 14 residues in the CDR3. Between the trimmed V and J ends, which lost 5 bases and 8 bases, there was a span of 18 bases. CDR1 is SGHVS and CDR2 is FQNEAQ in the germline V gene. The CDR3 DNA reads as TGTGCCAGCAGCCCCCAGACGGGATTTAGGGAAGCTTTCTTT. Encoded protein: CASSPQTGFREAFF. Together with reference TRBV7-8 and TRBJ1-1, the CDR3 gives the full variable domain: GAGVSQSPRYKVAKRGQDVALRCDPISGHVSLFWYQQALGQGPEFLTYFQNEAQLDKSGLPSDRFFAERPEGSVSTLKIQRTQQEDSAVYLCASSPQTGFREAFFGQGTRLTVV.

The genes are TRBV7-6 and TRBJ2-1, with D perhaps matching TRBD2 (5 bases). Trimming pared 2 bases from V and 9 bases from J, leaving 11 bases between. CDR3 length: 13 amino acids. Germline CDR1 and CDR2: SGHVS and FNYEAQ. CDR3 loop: CASSLQVGVEQFF. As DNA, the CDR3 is TGTGCCAGCAGCTTACAGGTCGGGGTTGAGCAGTTCTTC.

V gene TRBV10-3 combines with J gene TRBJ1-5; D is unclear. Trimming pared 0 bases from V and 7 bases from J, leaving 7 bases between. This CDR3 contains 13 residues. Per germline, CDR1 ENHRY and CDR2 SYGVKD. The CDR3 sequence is CAISESPGQPQHF. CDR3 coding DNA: TGTGCCATCAGTGAGTCTCCGGGGCAGCCCCAGCATTTT.

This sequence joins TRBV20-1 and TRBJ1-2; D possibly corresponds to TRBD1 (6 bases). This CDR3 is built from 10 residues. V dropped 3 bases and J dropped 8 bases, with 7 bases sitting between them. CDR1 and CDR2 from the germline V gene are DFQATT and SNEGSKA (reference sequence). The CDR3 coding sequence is TGCAGTGCTAGCAGGGGAGGCTACACCTTC. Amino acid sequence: CSASRGGYTF.

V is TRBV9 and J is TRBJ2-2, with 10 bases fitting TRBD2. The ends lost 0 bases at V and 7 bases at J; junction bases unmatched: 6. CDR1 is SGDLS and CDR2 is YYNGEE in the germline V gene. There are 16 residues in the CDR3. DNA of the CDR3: TGTGCCAGCAGCGTAGTTAGCGGGGGGTCCGGCGGGGAGCTGTTTTTT. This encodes CASSVVSGGSGGELFF.

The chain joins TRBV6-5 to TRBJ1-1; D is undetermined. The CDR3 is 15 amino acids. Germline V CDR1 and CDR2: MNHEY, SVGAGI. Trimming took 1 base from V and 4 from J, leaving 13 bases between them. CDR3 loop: CASSYYTGTGTEAFF. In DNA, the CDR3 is TGTGCCAGCAGTTACTATACGGGCACGGGCACTGAAGCTTTCTTT.